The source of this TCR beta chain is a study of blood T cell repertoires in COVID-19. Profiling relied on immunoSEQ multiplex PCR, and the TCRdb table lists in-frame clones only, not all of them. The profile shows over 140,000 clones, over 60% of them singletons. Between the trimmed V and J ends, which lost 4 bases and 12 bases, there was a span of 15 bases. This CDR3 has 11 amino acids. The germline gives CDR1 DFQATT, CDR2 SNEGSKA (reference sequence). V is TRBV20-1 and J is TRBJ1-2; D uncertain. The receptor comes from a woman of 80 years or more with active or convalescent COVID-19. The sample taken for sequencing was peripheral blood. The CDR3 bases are TGCAGTGCTACACTAAATTTAGGCCACACCTTC. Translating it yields CSATLNLGHTF.